Sequencing of this T cell receptor (beta chain) was carried out in a study of cytomegalovirus exposure and HLA in healthy donors. Points from the study as a whole: The investigators catalogued some 160 TCR beta chains as cytomegalovirus-associated. The Asian-associated ancestry cluster reportedly had fewer N-insertions than the approximately 700-donor mean in a later analysis. CMV antigen specificity was confirmed in vitro for a few CMV-associated chains. By HLA locus, TCR association rates varied in a later analysis, with DRB1 showing the most and HLA-C the fewest.

Per germline, CDR1 SEHNR and CDR2 FQNEAQ (reference sequence). CDR3 length: 15 amino acids. V dropped 0 bases and J dropped 7; count of bases not matched to a gene: 4. 60 Vbeta and 13 Jbeta primers were used in PCR. The assay was immunoSEQ multiplex PCR, and TCRdb's table has in-frame clones only and misses some. The sample contains under 150,000 clones, roughly four fifths of which appear only once. As concerns this clone: Its antigen is as yet unknown.

Sequencing was carried out using PBMCs. The origin of this receptor is a woman in her thirties or forties in good health and CMV-seronegative. V and J are TRBV7-9 and TRBJ2-1, with 9 bases that match TRBD2. The chain's CDR3 is CASSLAGGGANEQFF. The CDR3 DNA reads TGTGCCAGCAGCTTAGCGGGCGGGGGGGCGAATGAGCAGTTCTTC. Supplemented by reference TRBV7-9 and TRBJ2-1, the full variable domain reads DTGVSQNPRHKITKRGQNVTFRCDPISEHNRLYWYRQTLGQGPEFLTYFQNEAQLEKSRLLSDRFSAERPKGSFSTLEIQRTEQGDSAMYLCASSLAGGGANEQFFGPGTRLTVL.